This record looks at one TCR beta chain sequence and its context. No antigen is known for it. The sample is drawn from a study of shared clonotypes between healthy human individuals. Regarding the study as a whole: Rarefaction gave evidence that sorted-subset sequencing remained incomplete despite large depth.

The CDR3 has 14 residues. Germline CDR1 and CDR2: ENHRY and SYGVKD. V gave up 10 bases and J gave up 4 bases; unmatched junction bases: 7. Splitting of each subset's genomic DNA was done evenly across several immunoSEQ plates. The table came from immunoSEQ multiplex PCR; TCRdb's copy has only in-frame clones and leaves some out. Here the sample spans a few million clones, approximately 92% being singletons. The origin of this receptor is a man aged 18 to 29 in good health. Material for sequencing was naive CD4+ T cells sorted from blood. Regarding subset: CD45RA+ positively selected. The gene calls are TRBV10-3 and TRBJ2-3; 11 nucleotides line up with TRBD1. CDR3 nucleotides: TGTGCCACCTGGGACAGGGGGAGGGCAGATACGCAGTATTTT. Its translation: CATWDRGRADTQYF.